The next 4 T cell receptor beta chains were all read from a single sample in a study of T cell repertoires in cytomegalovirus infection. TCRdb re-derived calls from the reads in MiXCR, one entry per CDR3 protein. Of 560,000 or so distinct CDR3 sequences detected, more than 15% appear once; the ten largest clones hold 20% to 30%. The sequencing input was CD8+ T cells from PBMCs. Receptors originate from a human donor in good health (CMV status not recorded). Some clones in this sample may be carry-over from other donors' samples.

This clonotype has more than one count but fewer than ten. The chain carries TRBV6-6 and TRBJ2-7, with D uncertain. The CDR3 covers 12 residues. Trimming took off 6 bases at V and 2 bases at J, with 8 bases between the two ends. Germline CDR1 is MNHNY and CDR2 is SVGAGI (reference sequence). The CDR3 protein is CASRSSTYEQYF. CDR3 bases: TGTGCCAGCAGGTCTAGTACCTACGAGCAGTACTTC.

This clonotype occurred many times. CDR3 sequence (DNA): TGTGCCAGCAGCTTAAATGGGTTCACTGGAAACACCATATATTTT. Translated: CASSLNGFTGNTIYF. V gene TRBV7-6 combines with J gene TRBJ1-3; no definite D call. V lost 2 bases, J lost 2 bases, and 10 bases lay in between. CDR3 length: 15 residues. Germline V CDR1 and CDR2: SGHVS, FNYEAQ.

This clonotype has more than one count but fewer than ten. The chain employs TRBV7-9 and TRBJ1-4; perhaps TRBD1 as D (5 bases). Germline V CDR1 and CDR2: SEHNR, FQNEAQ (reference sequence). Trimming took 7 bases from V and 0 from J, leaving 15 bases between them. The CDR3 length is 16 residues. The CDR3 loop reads CASIGRVGPTNEKLFF. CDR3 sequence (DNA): TGTGCCAGCATCGGCAGGGTGGGACCAACTAATGAAAAACTGTTTTTT.

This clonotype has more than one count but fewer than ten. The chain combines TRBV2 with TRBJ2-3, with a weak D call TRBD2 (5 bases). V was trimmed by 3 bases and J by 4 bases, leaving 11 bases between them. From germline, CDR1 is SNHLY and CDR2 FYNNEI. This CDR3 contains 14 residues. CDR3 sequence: CASSESSEADTQYF. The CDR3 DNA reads TGTGCCAGCAGTGAGAGCTCGGAGGCAGATACGCAGTATTTT.